This TCR beta chain stems from a study of cytomegalovirus exposure and HLA in healthy donors (dated by TCRdb to 2017 to 2019). Notes on the research overall: In an earlier analysis of approximately 640 of the donors, 250 to 350 Gb of sequence data and 117 million unique TCR beta sequences from about 190 million T cells were reported. Approximately 330 gigabases of sequencing data and 75 million to 85 million unique TCR sequences made up an early release that covered approximately 620 HLA-typed donors. The genetic ancestry cluster associated with self-reported Caucasian donors included around 76% of the approximately 400 genotyped donors. The aim of the study was to test whether cataloging public T cell receptors could identify signatures of past pathogen exposure. The T cell repertoires of 666 subjects were profiled by immunosequencing and related to cytomegalovirus serostatus. In addition to the first cohort of several hundred subjects, a separate validation cohort of 120 different subjects was used. High-throughput TCR immunosequencing, statistical association of individual TCRs with disease status, and machine learning were combined to predict cytomegalovirus infection status. In a later analysis, previously published TCR beta repertoires from some 640 donors were re-analyzed and high-resolution HLA genotyping was added so that TCR occurrence patterns could be studied. The later analysis used no new phenotypic data to find candidate immune exposures, relying instead on TCR beta sequences and their occurrence across donors. In an earlier analysis of over 550 of the donors, high-throughput TCR beta sequencing was used to judge whether each TCR beta V gene segment behaved as functional or pseudogenic. Donor age, sex, ethnicity and CMV serostatus were compiled alongside the repertoire data. Genome-wide SNP genotypes for about three fifths of the roughly 670 donors were used in a later genetic analysis, which treated that subset as a discovery cohort. Every discovery cohort repertoire had been produced on one sequencing platform. HLA typing included class I and class II loci at four-digit resolution. The number of donors typed differed by locus, with roughly 629-640 for A, B, C, DRB1 and DQB1, roughly 520 for DQA1, 600 to 610 for DPA1, and under 490 for DPB1. A handful of DR-DQ haplotypes were handled as single units for association and clustering because linkage in the cohort was strong. Among 350 to 400 genotyped donors of the cohort, an average of roughly 240,000 unique TCR beta nucleotide sequences were sequenced per donor, around 20% of them non-productive. Broader findings and caveats from the paper: Across donors, most TCR sequences were observed very rarely, whereas some public TCRs were present in many individuals. The study listed 150 to 200 TCR beta chains as associated with cytomegalovirus. When HLA alleles, especially DR and DQ, strongly co-occurred, TCR associations were difficult to assign to individual alleles. Correlated functional status among segregating V segments might reflect linkage disequilibrium, but an unknown experimental factor could not be ruled out. The 87-base-pair reads could not distinguish some IMGT-functional V segments, including TRBV6-2 and TRBV6-3, so those segments were excluded. According to a later analysis, most CMV-associated TCR beta chains appeared to be HLA-restricted, and the HLA associations seemed to be driven largely by CMV exposure. According to a later genetic analysis, donors in an Asian-associated ancestry cluster had fewer N-insertions in productive TCRs than the approximately 690-donor mean. The classifier was reported to diagnose cytomegalovirus status with high specificity and sensitivity in both the original and validation cohorts. Because some donors lacked HLA typing at each locus, the association tests relied only on the typed subset. According to a later analysis, TCR association rates differed among HLA loci, with DRB1 alleles showing the most associated TCRs and HLA-C alleles showing the fewest. Specific HLA alleles were associated with some 15,000 TCR beta sequences at a false discovery rate of 0.05 in a later analysis. The presence/absence analyses assumed that sequencing depth was roughly uniform across donors, and that assumption may not be true. Only TCR beta chains were sequenced in this cohort, and the absence of alpha or paired-chain data limited detectable features. In vitro tests confirmed that a few of the cytomegalovirus-associated TCR beta chains recognize cytomegalovirus antigens. Because counts were too low, 15 to 20 rarely observed V segments, including chromosome 9 orphons, were excluded from the earlier analysis of 587 of the donors. A further reported finding was that TCR beta sequences accurately predicted the HLA-A and HLA-B alleles for most subjects in the first cohort. A later analysis reported that several top co-occurrence clusters appeared linked to parvovirus B19, influenza, CMV and Epstein-Barr virus. In an earlier analysis of around 600 of the donors, most TCR beta V segments were observed in productive rearrangements about 90% or about 30% of the time, broadly matching IMGT annotations. For the cohort, immune exposure information was limited to CMV serostatus. In a later genetic analysis, a missense DCLRE1C variant was associated with V-gene and J-gene trimming of TCR beta chains, and the association was replicated in an independent cohort. In a later analysis, HLA-associated TCR beta chains showed more clonal expansion and lower generation probabilities than non-associated chains that were equally common. It was suggested by the authors that the approach could potentially be generalized to other disease states and immunological phenotypes. A cluster of highly shared sequence variants was judged likely to be a technical artifact of the sequencing pipeline.

The cohort consisted of approximately 690 healthy bone marrow donors. Cohort members were all nominally healthy when sampled, although unrecorded immune exposures were likely present. The donor was CMV seropositive and belonged to the group of 250 to 300 seropositive cohort members. A peripheral blood sample was collected from each donor, and TCR beta sequencing was performed on peripheral blood mononuclear cells. Genomic DNA was extracted from the blood cell samples with the Qiagen DNeasy Blood Extraction Kit. Concerning this clone: Its antigen remains unidentified. Within one base of it there is no much larger clone, and no base qualities were kept.

The CDR3, cysteine through phenylalanine, is 15 amino acids long. Only CDR3 DNA remains: 45 bases, in frame from the first base. V is pruned by 6 bases and J by 6 bases, leaving 10 bases of the junction without a gene match. CDR1 and CDR2 are read off the germline V gene as SNHLY and FYNNEI. The library was obtained by the immunoSEQ multiplex PCR assay. For the multiplex PCR, a mixture combining 60 forward primers for TCR Vbeta segments and 13 reverse primers for TCR Jbeta segments was used. The CDR3 region of rearranged TCR beta genes was amplified from genomic DNA with a multiplex PCR assay. On the Illumina HiSeq System, the amplified TCR beta libraries were sequenced as 87-base-pair reads. On the study's bioinformatics: A later analysis counted some 80 million unique TCR beta chains across the 600 to 850 repertoires, and around 9.9 million of these chains were shared by at least two donors. Raw reads were error-corrected and collapsed into unique sequences by a nearest-neighbor algorithm in which closely related sequences were merged to remove PCR and sequencing errors. Alignment of CDR3 sequences to IMGT reference sequences was used to assign V, D and J gene segments. Each retained sequence needed at least a six-nucleotide match to both a V gene segment and a J gene segment. Rearrangements were called productive when the CDR3 lacked stop codons and stayed in frame with V and J; all others were non-productive. CDR3 was defined by IMGT convention, running from the second conserved V-encoded cysteine to the conserved J-encoded phenylalanine. Sequences without an unambiguous match to a single V gene segment were excluded from the earlier analysis of 450 to 650 of the donors. An earlier analysis of approximately 590 of the donors classified V segments as functional when productive rearrangements were above 56.7% and as segregating when the standard deviation between donors was above 5%. To diagnose cytomegalovirus status from the catalog of TCR beta chain sequences, a statistical classification framework was built. A later analysis assigned V and J genes by comparing TCR nucleotide sequences with IMGT/GENE-DB human TR gene sequences. A later analysis assigned CDR3 sequences and most-parsimonious VDJ recombination scenarios with the TCRdist pipeline. In a later analysis, every TCR beta chain was defined by the combination of its CDR3 amino acid sequence and its V-gene family, and reads without a unique V-gene family were dropped. In a later analysis, 450 to 600 highly shared, low-generation-probability nucleotide sequences were removed to address suspected cross-contamination and a sequencing artifact. For each public chain, a later analysis derived a clonal expansion index from normalized ranks of inferred template counts within each repertoire. In a later analysis, generation probabilities were computed using a VDJ recombination model fitted to out-of-frame rearrangements, and the results were checked against IGoR. In a later analysis, TCR-TCR, TCR-HLA and TCR-CMV co-occurrence was scored with hypergeometric tests, and a repertoire-size bias correction was applied to TCR pairs. A later analysis estimated false discovery rates by permuting HLA or CMV assignments 20 times. In a later analysis, co-occurring TCRs were grouped with DBSCAN, and TCRdist sequence similarity was added when clustering was performed within HLA-allele-positive subsets. Co-occurrence clustering excluded repertoires with fewer than 30,000 or more than 120,000 public chains, plus five with anomalous nucleotide sharing. TCRdb carries this immuneACCESS record with in-frame sequences only. Its versions omit some clonotypes, under half of them owing to an unresolved V gene in the studies checked, with the rest unexplained. The V and J calls and clone size were taken over from that table, and D and trimming were inferred from the DNA. The sample yields about 120,000 clones; approximately 72% were counted once. The ten biggest clones cover approximately 30% of the sample.

The sample taken for sequencing was PBMCs. The clonotype comes from a man aged 60 to 69 in good health and CMV-seropositive. This sequence uses TRBV2 and TRBJ1-4, and 7 bases in between align with TRBD1. CDR3 loop: CASRGRTGVYEKLFF. The sequence in DNA is TGTGCCAGCAGAGGCCGGACAGGAGTTTATGAAAAACTGTTTTTT.